These 18 T cell receptor beta chains were all obtained from the same sample, sequenced in a study of cytomegalovirus exposure and HLA in healthy donors (dated by TCRdb to 2016 to 2017). Libraries were constructed by the immunoSEQ multiplex PCR assay. A mixture of 60 forward primers for TCR Vbeta segments and 13 reverse primers for TCR Jbeta segments was used in the multiplex PCR. Here the immuneACCESS table is served through TCRdb, limited to in-frame sequences with V and J called. Missing clones are a known gap in these copies; in checked studies unresolved V genes cover under half, and the rest lacks a known reason. The sample has under 200,000 clones on record, 75% to 90% of them singletons. The biggest ten clones account for about 2.5% of the sample. Input material: PBMCs. These receptors all stem from a male donor in good health and CMV-seronegative.

This chain links TRBV6-6 with TRBJ2-7; D may be TRBD1 (6 bases). Trimming removed 3 bases from V and 9 bases from J, with 15 bases in between. CDR1 and CDR2 (germline): MNHNY, SVGAGI (reference sequence). The CDR3 contains 13 residues. CDR3 sequence: CASSYGTPSGQYF. The CDR3 DNA is TGTGCCAGCAGTTATGGGACACCGAGTGGGCAGTACTTC.

This clone came up once. The chain has TRBV19 and TRBJ1-2, with a weak D call TRBD1 (5 bases). The CDR3 sequence is 14 residues long. V lost 6 bases to trimming and J lost 6 bases, with 17 bases between them. Germline lookup yields CDR1 LNHDA and CDR2 SQIVND (reference sequence). In nucleotides, the CDR3 is TGTGCCAGTAGGGCCCGGGGGAAGGAAGATGGCTACACCTTC. Amino acids: CASRARGKEDGYTF.

The chain is built from TRBV19 and TRBJ2-1, with 7 bases that match TRBD1. J lost 6 bases, V lost 1 base, and 6 bases had no gene match. Germline assignment: CDR1 LNHDA and CDR2 SQIVND (reference sequence). CDR3 length: 15 amino acids. In nucleotides, the CDR3 is TGTGCCAGTAGTATAGGACAGGGAGTAGGCAATGAGCAGTTCTTC. Amino acid sequence: CASSIGQGVGNEQFF.

The chain couples TRBV7-9 to TRBJ2-1; no reliable D call. V shed 7 bases and J shed 0 bases, with 7 bases lying between them. CDR1 and CDR2 from the germline V gene are SEHNR and FQNEAQ (reference sequence). The CDR3 has 13 amino acids. The CDR3 protein is CASNGLSYNEQFF. CDR3 coding DNA: TGTGCCAGCAATGGGCTCTCCTACAATGAGCAGTTCTTC. The full variable domain, completed using reference TRBV7-9 and TRBJ2-1, is DTGVSQNPRHKITKRGQNVTFRCDPISEHNRLYWYRQTLGQGPEFLTYFQNEAQLEKSRLLSDRFSAERPKGSFSTLEIQRTEQGDSAMYLCASNGLSYNEQFFGPGTRLTVL.

The rearrangement joins TRBV11-2 to TRBJ2-5; a weak D match, TRBD2 (7 bases). Germline CDR1 is SGHAT and CDR2 is FQNNGV. V was pared by 2 bases and J by 2 bases, with 15 bases between. The CDR3 runs 16 residues. Written as DNA, the CDR3 is TGTGCCAGCAGCTTATGGGGCAGGGGAGGGCAAGAGACCCAGTACTTC. It translates to CASSLWGRGGQETQYF.

The rearrangement joins TRBV6-6 to TRBJ2-1, with 7 bases identical to TRBD2. The germline V gene has CDR1 MNHNY and CDR2 SVGAGI (reference sequence). The CDR3 consists of 13 residues. The ends lost 10 bases at V and 2 bases at J; junction bases unmatched: 5. For the CDR3, the DNA is TGTGCCACAAAAGCGGGGACCTACAATGAGCAGTTCTTC. Protein: CATKAGTYNEQFF.

This clone was seen only a few times. The V and J genes are TRBV29-1 and TRBJ1-1; tentatively, D is TRBD1 (6 bases). This CDR3 comprises 13 residues. Germline V gives CDR1 SQVTM, CDR2 ANQGSEA. V lost 7 bases to trimming and J lost 5 bases, with 17 bases between them. The CDR3 coding sequence is TGCAGCGCTTCTGACAGGCGGAGAACTGAAGCTTTCTTT. Protein product: CSASDRRRTEAFF.

This chain connects TRBV10-2 to TRBJ1-5; D not certain. Deletions cut 6 bases from V and 2 bases from J, with 14 bases between. The CDR3 consists of 15 residues. CDR1 is WSHSY and CDR2 is SAAADI in the germline V gene. CDR3 nucleotide sequence: TGCGCCAGCAGCCTATTCTTAGCGCGCAATCAGCCCCAGCATTTT. Its protein product is CASSLFLARNQPQHF.

This clone was counted a few times. The CDR3 reads CASSPPTTENSPLHF. The CDR3 nucleotides read TGTGCCAGCTCACCCCCAACGACAGAGAATTCACCCCTCCACTTT. The rearrangement links TRBV18 to TRBJ1-6; tentative D call: TRBD1 (5 bases). V lost 3 bases and J lost 7, with 13 bases in between. This CDR3 is 15 amino acids long. Germline V gives CDR1 KGHSH, CDR2 LQKENI.

The rearrangement links TRBV7-9 to TRBJ1-4; TRBD1 is a possible D gene (6 bases). Germline V gene data show CDR1 as SEHNR and CDR2 as FQNEAQ (reference sequence). With 5 bases removed from V and 8 bases from J, the gap between germline ends came to 21 bases. The CDR3 sequence is 16 residues long. Here the CDR3 reads CASSPTPPQGGEKLFF. The CDR3 DNA reads TGTGCCAGCAGCCCTACCCCCCCACAGGGTGGCGAAAAACTGTTTTTT.

V usage is TRBV19 and J usage is TRBJ1-1; 8 bases map to TRBD1. V dropped 9 bases and J dropped 5; count of bases not matched to a gene: 14. Germline assignment: CDR1 LNHDA and CDR2 SQIVND (reference sequence). There are 15 residues in the CDR3. Here the CDR3 reads CASLKGDRGHTEAFF. In DNA, the CDR3 is TGTGCCAGCCTGAAGGGTGACAGGGGCCATACTGAAGCTTTCTTT. The complete variable domain, with remaining parts taken from reference TRBV19 and TRBJ1-1, reads DGGITQSPKYLFRKEGQNVTLSCEQNLNHDAMYWYRQDPGQGLRLIYYSQIVNDFQKGDIAEGYSVSREKKESFPLTVTSAQKNPTAFYLCASLKGDRGHTEAFFGQGTRLTVV.

This chain uses TRBV2 with TRBJ1-3; D is undetermined. The V gene lost 1 base and the J gene lost 1 base, with 11 bases spanning the gap. Germline CDR1 reads SNHLY; CDR2 reads FYNNEI. The CDR3 consists of 16 residues. As DNA, the CDR3 is TGTGCCAGCAGTGAAGTGTGGCGGAGGTCTGGAAACACCATATATTTT. Residues: CASSEVWRRSGNTIYF.

This clone occurred a few times. The chain couples TRBV6-6 to TRBJ1-2; TRBD1 is a possible D gene (6 bases). The V end was cut by 4 bases, the J end by 4 bases, with 10 bases between. Germline-derived CDR1 and CDR2 are MNHNY and SVGAGI (reference sequence). The CDR3 sequence is 13 residues long. CDR3 in DNA: TGTGCCAGCAGTTCCGGGACATCCTATGGCTACACCTTC. It encodes CASSSGTSYGYTF.

The chain is built from TRBV6-1 and TRBJ2-3; 10 bases align to TRBD1. Trimming at V came to 3 bases and at J to 6 bases, leaving 6 bases not matched to a gene. Germline V gives CDR1 MNHNS, CDR2 SASEGT. There are 15 residues in the CDR3. The CDR3 region is CASSDGTGVGDTQYF. The CDR3 DNA is TGTGCCAGCAGTGACGGGACAGGGGTGGGGGATACGCAGTATTTT.

V and J are TRBV20-1 and TRBJ1-1; D unresolved. V dropped 7 bases and J dropped 2 bases, with 8 bases sitting between them. CDR3 length equals 11 residues. CDR1 is DFQATT and CDR2 is SNEGSKA in the germline V gene (reference sequence). CDR3: CSGSTNTEAFF. As DNA, the CDR3 is TGCAGTGGATCGACAAACACTGAAGCTTTCTTT.

This clone showed up just a few times. This chain uses TRBV4-3 with TRBJ2-3, with 11 bases lining up with TRBD2. CDR3 length equals 17 residues. With 0 bases clipped from V and 10 bases from J, the junction kept 12 bases outside the gene matches. The germline V gene has CDR1 LGHNA and CDR2 YSLEER. The CDR3 protein is CASSQEKLAGAIWAQYF. CDR3 coding DNA: TGCGCCAGCAGCCAAGAAAAACTAGCGGGGGCTATTTGGGCGCAGTATTTT.

This clone has more than one count but fewer than ten. This sequence joins TRBV25-1 and TRBJ2-2, with TRBD1 matching over 9 bases. The germline V gene has CDR1 MGHDK and CDR2 SYGVNS. Trimming at V came to 8 bases and at J to 7 bases, leaving 8 bases not matched to a gene. The CDR3 has 14 residues. Written as DNA, the CDR3 is TGTGCCAGCGCGGGACAGGGAGAGGTCGGGGAGCTGTTTTTT. Translation gives CASAGQGEVGELFF. Full variable domain (missing parts from reference TRBV25-1 and TRBJ2-2): EADIYQTPRYLVIGTGKKITLECSQTMGHDKMYWYQQDPGMELHLIHYSYGVNSTEKGDLSSESTVSRIRTEHFPLTLESARPSHTSQYLCASAGQGEVGELFFGEGSRLTVL.

V is TRBV6-6 and J is TRBJ1-2; 7 nucleotides match TRBD1. The germline V gene has CDR1 MNHNY and CDR2 SVGAGI (reference sequence). This CDR3 has 14 amino acids. With V trimmed by 6 bases and J by 0 bases, 4 bases remained unmatched. CDR3 residues: CASRAGQTNYGYTF. For the CDR3, the DNA is TGTGCCAGCAGGGCGGGACAGACTAACTATGGCTACACCTTC.